Detailed here is one T cell receptor (beta chain). This receptor's antigen is unknown. Per-base quality was not reported, and no clone a single base away is much larger than it. From each donor, a single peripheral blood sample of about 100 mL on average was drawn into heparinised tubes. A BD FACSAria II was used to sort naive, central memory, regulatory and stem cell-like memory CD4+ T cells with a panel that included CD45RO, CCR7, CD25, CD127, CD95 and CD27. Purity was above 95% for every sorted population. PBMCs were separated immediately by Lymphoprep density gradient centrifugation and were stained directly, without being cultured. So that batch effects would be minimized, each experiment stained and sorted samples in pairs, pairing one healthy donor with one patient. Trimming costs V 4 bases and J 0 bases, and their ends lie 13 bases apart. From cysteine to phenylalanine, the CDR3 is 16 amino acids long. CDR3 DNA is the only sequence kept; it has 48 bases, read in frame from the first base. According to the germline V gene (reference sequence), CDR1 reads PRHDT and CDR2 reads FYEKMQ.

These data come from a study of beta chain features in type 1 diabetes (dated by TCRdb to the late 2010s). Notes on the research overall: Mean age, gender distribution, total cell number and subset yield were not different between patients and healthy donors. A total of about 100,000,000 sorted cells were examined across all samples, and RNA yield correlated strongly with the number of cells per subset. The study compared the TCRB repertoires of sorted circulating CD4+ T cell subsets in recently diagnosed type 1 diabetes patients with those in matched healthy donors. Regulatory and stem cell-like memory subsets were obtained from only 8 patients and roughly 8 healthy donors, while naive and central memory subsets were obtained from all 30 or so donors. General conclusions and limits of the study: In all four CD4+ subsets, TCRB CDR3 length was moderately but significantly shorter in type 1 diabetes patients. Naive, central memory and regulatory TCRB repertoires appeared to be more similar among patients than among healthy donors. At VDJ recombination sites, type 1 diabetes patients had fewer insertions and more deleted nucleotides, which implies abnormalities in thymic rearrangement. Because cDNA was sequenced instead of genomic DNA, highly expressing activated cells could be over-represented, though the groups showed no difference in activation or CD3 levels. PCR might favor shorter templates, but patient and control samples were amplified and corrected together, so any skew would affect both groups equally. Because the HLA sub-analyses included only small numbers of individuals, any influence of HLA type on TCRB rearrangement was left unresolved.

The entire amount of isolated RNA was reverse transcribed using the High Capacity cDNA Reverse Transcription Kit, so the sequenced TCRB transcripts were expressed ones. Deep immunoSEQ sequencing was applied to naive, central memory and regulatory T cell samples, giving an average of around 3.8 million total reads per sample. After sorted cells were lysed in RLT buffer, RNA was extracted with DNase-treated RNeasy Micro or Mini kits, with the choice depending on cell number. Each cell subset was processed on its own to prevent cross-contamination, while patient and healthy donor samples were processed together. The immunoSEQ multiplex PCR was used to amplify TCRB sequences from cDNA, generating 87-bp fragments that spanned the CDR3 region. Amplicons were sequenced on the Illumina HiSeq platform. The published analysis was carried out like this. PCR bias was corrected computationally using synthetic template baselines, and reads within Hamming distance 2 were collapsed, with unmergeable singletons discarded. Reads were aligned to IMGT to assign V, D and J genes, CDR3 length, and insertions or deletions at six rearrangement sites. Within each subset, clonotype counts were normalized to sorted cell number, after which true diversity and Gini coefficients were computed with the tcR R package. The overlap coefficient, calculated on TCRB nucleotide sequences, was used to measure repertoire sharing. Out-of-frame TCRB sequences from naive cells were analyzed as a proxy for the pre-selection repertoire. TCRdb holds this immuneACCESS table with in-frame rearrangements only. Some clones are missing; in checked studies, unresolved V genes explain under half, and the rest has no known cause. D and trimming come from the DNA, and the V and J calls and clone size come from that table. The sample table shows roughly 700,000 clones, and 13% are seen once. The ten largest make up around 0.022% of the sample.

The material sequenced was naive CD4+ T cells from blood. Taken with the paper, the label for cell subset or site translates to: true naive CD4+ T cells. The chain uses TRBV13 and TRBJ1-3; the D gene is not confidently resolved. The receptor comes from a man aged 18 to 35 with type 1 diabetes. The DNA is as follows: TGTGCCAGCAGCTGGCCCTCTAGAAGCTCTGGAAACACCATATATTTT. This encodes CASSWPSRSSGNTIYF.